This TCR beta chain was captured by sequencing in a study of shared clonotypes between healthy human individuals. Details on this clone: Its antigen is still unknown.

Each sample came from a Caucasian adult donor living in Nashville, Tennessee. Generated by immunoSEQ multiplex PCR, the TCRdb table keeps only in-frame clones and is missing some. The sample lists roughly 2.2 million clones; roughly 92% were seen once. Whole-study results and caveats: What naive subsets generally showed was a larger estimated richness than memory subsets showed.

This CDR3 spans 15 amino acids. The ends lost 3 bases at V and 2 bases at J; junction bases unmatched: 5. CDR1 and CDR2 (germline): SNHLY, FYNNEI. This clonotype was obtained from a young man in good health. Some clones in this sample may be carry-over from other donors' samples. The sequenced material came from naive CD4+ T cells from PBMCs. Regarding subset: CD45RA+ positively selected. The chain combines TRBV2 with TRBJ2-5; TRBD1 matches at 8 bases. CDR3 in amino acids: CASSERTGRQETQYF. DNA of the CDR3: TGTGCCAGCAGTGAGCGGACAGGGAGACAAGAGACCCAGTACTTC.